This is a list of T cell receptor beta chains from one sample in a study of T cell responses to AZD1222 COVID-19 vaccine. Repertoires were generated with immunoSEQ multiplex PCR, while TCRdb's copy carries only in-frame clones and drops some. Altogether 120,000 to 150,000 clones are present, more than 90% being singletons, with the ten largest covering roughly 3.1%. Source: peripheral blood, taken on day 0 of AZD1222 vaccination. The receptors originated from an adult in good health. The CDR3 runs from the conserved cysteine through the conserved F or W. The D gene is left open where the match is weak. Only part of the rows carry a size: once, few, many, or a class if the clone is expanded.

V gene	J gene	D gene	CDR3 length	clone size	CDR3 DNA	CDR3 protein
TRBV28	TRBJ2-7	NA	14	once	TGTGCCAGCAGAATTACCGGGGCTAACTACGAGCAGTACTTC	CASRITGANYEQYF
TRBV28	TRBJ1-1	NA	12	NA	TGTGCCAGCAGTCCCCGGAGAACTGAAGCTTTCTTT	CASSPRRTEAFF
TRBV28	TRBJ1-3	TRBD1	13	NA	TGTGCCAGCAGTTCGAGGCAGGGGGACACCATATATTTT	CASSSRQGDTIYF
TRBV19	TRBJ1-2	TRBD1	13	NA	TGTGCCAGTAGTAGGACAGGAAACTATGGCTACACCTTC	CASSRTGNYGYTF
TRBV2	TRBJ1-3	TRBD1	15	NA	TGTGCCAGCACTTTGGGACAGTTCTCTGGAAACACCATATATTTT	CASTLGQFSGNTIYF
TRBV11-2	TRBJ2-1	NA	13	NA	TGTGCCAGCAGCTCCGAACTTTACAATGAGCAGTTCTTC	CASSSELYNEQFF
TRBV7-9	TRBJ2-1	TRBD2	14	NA	TGTGCCAGCAGCTTACCGTCCGGGGGGAATGAGCAGTTCTTC	CASSLPSGGNEQFF
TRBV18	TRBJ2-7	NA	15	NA	TGTGCCAGCTCACCAGGCCCGGACAGAGCCTACGAGCAGTACTTC	CASSPGPDRAYEQYF
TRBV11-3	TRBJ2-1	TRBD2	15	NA	TGTGCCAGCAGCCAACGACTAGCGGCCAACAATGAGCAGTTCTTC	CASSQRLAANNEQFF
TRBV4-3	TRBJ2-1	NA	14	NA	TGCGCCAGCAGCCAAGCGATAGGGGGGGATGAACAGTTCTTC	CASSQAIGGDEQFF
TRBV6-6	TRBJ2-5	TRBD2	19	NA	TGTGCCAGCAGTCCCCAACTAGCGGGACCTTCCCGCGGGGGGGAGACCCAGTACTTC	CASSPQLAGPSRGGETQYF
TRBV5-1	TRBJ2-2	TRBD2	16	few	TGCGCCAGCAGCTGGACTAGCACCAACCTGGGAGGGGAGCTGTTTTTT	CASSWTSTNLGGELFF
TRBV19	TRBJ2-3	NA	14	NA	TGTGCCAGTAACCCCTCCGGGAGTGGAGATACGCAGTATTTT	CASNPSGSGDTQYF
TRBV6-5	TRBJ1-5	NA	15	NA	TGTGCCAGCAGTTACGGCGTCGGGAGCAATCAGCCCCAGCATTTT	CASSYGVGSNQPQHF
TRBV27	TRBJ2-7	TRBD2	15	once	TGTGCCAGCAGTTATTGGCGGGGGAGCTCCTACGAGCAGTACTTC	CASSYWRGSSYEQYF
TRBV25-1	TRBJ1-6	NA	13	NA	TGTGCCAGCAGACAGCTAGATAATTCACCCCTCCACTTT	CASRQLDNSPLHF
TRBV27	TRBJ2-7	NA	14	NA	TGTGCCAGCAGTTCATCCGGGATTAGCTACGAGCAGTACTTC	CASSSSGISYEQYF
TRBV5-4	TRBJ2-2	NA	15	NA	TGTGCCAGCAGCTTGGACTCGGGACACACCGGGGAGCTGTTTTTT	CASSLDSGHTGELFF
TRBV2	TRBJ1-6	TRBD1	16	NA	TGTGCCAGCAACCCCTTCTTGGGGGACAGGGGTCCACCCCTCCACTTT	CASNPFLGDRGPPLHF
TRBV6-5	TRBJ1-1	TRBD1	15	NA	TGTGCCAGCACCTTGGAGGGGGCTGTGAACACTGAAGCTTTCTTT	CASTLEGAVNTEAFF
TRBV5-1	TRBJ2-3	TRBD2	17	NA	TGCGCCAGCAGCCCAGGGACTAGCGGGCTGAGCACAGATACGCAGTATTTT	CASSPGTSGLSTDTQYF
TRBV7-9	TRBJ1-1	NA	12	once	TGTGCCAGCGCCGCTATGGGTGCTGAAGCTTTCTTT	CASAAMGAEAFF
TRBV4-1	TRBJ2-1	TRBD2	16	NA	TGCGCCAGCAGCCACCAACTAGCGGGAGGCAACAATGAGCAGTTCTTC	CASSHQLAGGNNEQFF
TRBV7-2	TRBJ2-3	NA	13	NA	TGTGCCAGCAGCCGACAGGGCACAGATACGCAGTATTTT	CASSRQGTDTQYF
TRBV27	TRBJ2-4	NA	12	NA	TGTGCCAGCGGAGTGCCCAAAAACATTCAGTACTTC	CASGVPKNIQYF